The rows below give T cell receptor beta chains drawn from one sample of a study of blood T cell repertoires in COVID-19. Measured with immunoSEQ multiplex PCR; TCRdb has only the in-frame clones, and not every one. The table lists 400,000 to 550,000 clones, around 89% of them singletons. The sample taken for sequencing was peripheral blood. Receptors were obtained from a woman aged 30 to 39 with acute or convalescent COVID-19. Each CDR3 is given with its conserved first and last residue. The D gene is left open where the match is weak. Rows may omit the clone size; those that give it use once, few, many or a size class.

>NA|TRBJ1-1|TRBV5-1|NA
CASSLAGGRNTEAFF
TGCGCCAGCAGCTTGGCCGGGGGGCGTAACACTGAAGCTTTCTTT
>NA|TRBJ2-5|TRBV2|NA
CASSKFTGLGETQYF
TGTGCCAGCAGCAAATTCACAGGGTTGGGAGAGACCCAGTACTTC
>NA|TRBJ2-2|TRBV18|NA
CASSPQGAYTGELFF
TGTGCCAGCTCACCACAGGGAGCCTACACCGGGGAGCTGTTTTTT
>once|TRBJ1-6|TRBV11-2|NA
CASSFGVSPLHF
TGTGCCAGCAGCTTCGGGGTCTCACCCCTCCACTTT
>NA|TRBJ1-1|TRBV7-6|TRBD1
CASSLETGSLTTEAFF
TGTGCCAGCAGCTTGGAGACAGGGTCTCTTACCACTGAAGCTTTCTTT
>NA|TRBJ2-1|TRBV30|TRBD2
CAWAISGGYQFF
TGTGCCTGGGCGATTAGCGGGGGGTATCAGTTCTTC
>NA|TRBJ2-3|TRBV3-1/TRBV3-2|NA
CASSPAQGNTDTQYF
TGTGCCAGCAGCCCTGCCCAGGGTAACACAGATACGCAGTATTTT
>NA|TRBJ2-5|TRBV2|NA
CASSANKGYGGGPTDQETQYF
TGTGCCAGCAGTGCAAATAAGGGGTACGGCGGGGGCCCAACAGACCAAGAGACCCAGTACTTC
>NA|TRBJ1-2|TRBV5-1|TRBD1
CASGTGERNNYGYTF
TGCGCCAGCGGGACAGGAGAACGGAATAACTATGGCTACACCTTC
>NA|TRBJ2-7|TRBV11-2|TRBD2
CASSPPGTSSREQYF
TGTGCCAGCAGCCCACCTGGGACTAGCTCTCGGGAGCAGTACTTC
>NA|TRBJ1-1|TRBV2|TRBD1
CASSLQGASHTEAFF
TGTGCCAGCAGTTTACAGGGGGCGAGCCACACTGAAGCTTTCTTT
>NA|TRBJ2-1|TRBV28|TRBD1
CASSFPGGPNEQFF
TGTGCCAGCAGTTTCCCAGGGGGCCCTAATGAGCAGTTCTTC
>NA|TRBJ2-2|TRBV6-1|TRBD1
CASREGQGVTGELFF
TGTGCCAGCAGAGAAGGACAGGGGGTAACCGGGGAGCTGTTTTTT
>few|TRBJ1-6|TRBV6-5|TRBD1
CASNGQGNNSPLHF
TGTGCCAGCAATGGACAGGGTAATAATTCACCCCTCCACTTT
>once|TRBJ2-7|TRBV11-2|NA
CASSLRPGGPSSYEQYF
TGTGCCAGCAGCCTAAGGCCGGGGGGCCCCAGCTCCTACGAGCAGTACTTC
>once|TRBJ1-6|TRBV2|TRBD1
CASSGQGRSYNSPLHF
TGTGCCAGCAGTGGACAGGGACGCTCCTATAATTCACCCCTCCACTTT
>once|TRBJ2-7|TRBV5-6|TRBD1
CASSRGTGAGYEQYF
TGTGCCAGCAGTCGAGGGACAGGGGCGGGCTACGAGCAGTACTTC
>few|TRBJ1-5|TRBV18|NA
CASSSDRLQPQHF
TGTGCCAGCTCATCAGACAGGCTTCAGCCCCAGCATTTT
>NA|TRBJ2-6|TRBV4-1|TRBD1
CASSQEQGFGANVLTF
TGCGCCAGCAGCCAAGAACAGGGGTTTGGGGCCAACGTCCTGACTTTC
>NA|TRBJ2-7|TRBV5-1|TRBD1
CASSQGQGGIEQYF
TGCGCCAGCAGCCAGGGACAGGGTGGGATAGAGCAGTACTTC
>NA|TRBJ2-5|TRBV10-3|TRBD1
CAISVDRGPETQYF
TGTGCCATCAGTGTAGACAGGGGGCCAGAGACCCAGTACTTC
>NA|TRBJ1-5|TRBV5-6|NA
CASSLKDRDQPQHF
TGTGCCAGCAGCTTGAAGGACAGAGATCAGCCCCAGCATTTT
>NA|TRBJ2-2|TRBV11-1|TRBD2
CASSLTRLAGTGELFF
TGTGCCAGCAGCTTAACGCGACTAGCGGGGACCGGGGAGCTGTTTTTT
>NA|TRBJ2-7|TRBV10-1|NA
CASSAGQQYEQYF
TGCGCCAGCAGTGCCGGACAGCAGTACGAGCAGTACTTC
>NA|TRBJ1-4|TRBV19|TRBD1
CASRDRGVEKLFF
TGTGCCAGTAGGGACAGGGGCGTTGAAAAACTGTTTTTT
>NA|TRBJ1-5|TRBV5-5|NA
CASSKTGTNNQPQHF
TGTGCCAGCAGTAAGACAGGCACAAACAATCAGCCCCAGCATTTT
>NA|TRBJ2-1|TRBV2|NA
CATNYNPNEQFF
TGTGCCACCAATTACAACCCCAATGAGCAGTTCTTC
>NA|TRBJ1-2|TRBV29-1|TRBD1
CSVPGQGAVNYGYTF
TGCAGCGTTCCGGGACAGGGGGCGGTTAACTATGGCTACACCTTC
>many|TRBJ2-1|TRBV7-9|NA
CASMSGHYNEQFF
TGTGCCAGCATGTCGGGACACTACAATGAGCAGTTCTTC
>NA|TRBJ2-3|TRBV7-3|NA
CASSLLGLSTDTQYF
TGTGCCAGCAGCTTATTAGGACTCTCTACAGATACGCAGTATTTT
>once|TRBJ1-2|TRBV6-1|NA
CASSERGYGYTF
TGTGCCAGCAGTGAAAGAGGGTACGGCTACACCTTC
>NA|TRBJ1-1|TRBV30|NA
CAWSFGTNTEAFF
TGTGCCTGGAGTTTTGGCACGAACACTGAAGCTTTCTTT
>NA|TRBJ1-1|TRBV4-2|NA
CASSQAQKNTEAFF
TGTGCCAGCAGCCAAGCCCAGAAGAACACTGAAGCTTTCTTT
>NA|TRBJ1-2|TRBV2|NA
CASMTYYGYTF
TGTGCCAGCATGACATACTATGGCTACACCTTC
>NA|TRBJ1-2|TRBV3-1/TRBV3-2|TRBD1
CASSLTGFGYTF
TGTGCCAGCAGCCTGACAGGGTTTGGCTACACCTTC
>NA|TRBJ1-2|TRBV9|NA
CASSGQSYGYTF
TGTGCCAGCAGCGGACAGAGCTATGGCTACACCTTC
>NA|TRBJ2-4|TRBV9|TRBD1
CASSPGTGGASIQYF
TGTGCCAGCAGCCCAGGCACAGGGGGCGCTTCCATTCAGTACTTC
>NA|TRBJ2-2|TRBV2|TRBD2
CASSDGGGALDGELFF
TGTGCCAGCAGTGACGGCGGGGGGGCCTTAGACGGGGAGCTGTTTTTT
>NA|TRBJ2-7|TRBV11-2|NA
CASSLGTSEQYF
TGTGCCAGCAGCTTAGGAACAAGCGAGCAGTACTTC
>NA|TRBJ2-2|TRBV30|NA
CACTPVEGGGELFF
TGTGCCTGTACGCCCGTAGAGGGAGGCGGGGAGCTGTTTTTT
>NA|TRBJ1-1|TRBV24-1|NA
CATSLGSTEAFF
TGTGCCACCTCCCTTGGGAGCACTGAAGCTTTCTTT
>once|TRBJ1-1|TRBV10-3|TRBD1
CAIVGQANTEAFF
TGTGCCATCGTGGGACAGGCGAACACTGAAGCTTTCTTT
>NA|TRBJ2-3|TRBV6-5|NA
CASSYRGLVTDTQYF
TGTGCCAGCAGTTACCGGGGATTGGTCACAGATACGCAGTATTTT
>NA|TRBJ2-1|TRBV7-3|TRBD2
CASSGLAGFWQFF
TGTGCCAGCAGTGGACTAGCGGGGTTTTGGCAGTTCTTC
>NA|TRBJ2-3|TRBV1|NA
CTSSLGTSGGPPKDTQYF
TGCACCAGCAGCCTGGGGACTAGCGGGGGCCCCCCCAAGGATACGCAGTATTTT
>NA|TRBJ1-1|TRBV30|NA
CAWNEVRDTEAFF
TGTGCCTGGAATGAGGTCCGGGACACTGAAGCTTTCTTT
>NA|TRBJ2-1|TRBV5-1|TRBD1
CASSFGTGGENEQFF
TGCGCCAGCAGCTTTGGGACAGGGGGAGAGAATGAGCAGTTCTTC
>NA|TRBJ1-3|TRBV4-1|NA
CASSSLTVHPSNTIYF
TGCGCCAGCAGCTCCCTAACAGTCCACCCCTCGAACACCATATATTTT
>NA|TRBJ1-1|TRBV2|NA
CASSGTRAGAFF
TGTGCCAGCAGTGGTACAAGGGCGGGGGCTTTCTTT
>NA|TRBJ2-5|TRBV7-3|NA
CASSLTRGATGGETQYF
TGTGCCAGCAGCTTAACACGGGGGGCGACAGGTGGAGAGACCCAGTACTTC
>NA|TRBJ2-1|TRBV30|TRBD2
CAWSNPTPGLVPYNEQFF
TGTGCCTGGAGTAACCCAACTCCGGGACTAGTCCCCTACAATGAGCAGTTCTTC
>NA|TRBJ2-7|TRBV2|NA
CASSPSFTFNEQYF
TGTGCCAGCAGTCCAAGCTTCACCTTTAACGAGCAGTACTTC
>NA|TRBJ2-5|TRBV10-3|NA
CAISEPPGIETQYF
TGTGCCATCAGTGAGCCTCCAGGGATAGAGACCCAGTACTTC
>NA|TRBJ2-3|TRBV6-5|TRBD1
CASSSTGGDTDTQYF
TGTGCCAGCAGTTCGACAGGGGGGGACACAGATACGCAGTATTTT
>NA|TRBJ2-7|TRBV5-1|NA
CASSPGPGAYEQYF
TGCGCCAGCAGCCCGGGCCCGGGGGCCTACGAGCAGTACTTC